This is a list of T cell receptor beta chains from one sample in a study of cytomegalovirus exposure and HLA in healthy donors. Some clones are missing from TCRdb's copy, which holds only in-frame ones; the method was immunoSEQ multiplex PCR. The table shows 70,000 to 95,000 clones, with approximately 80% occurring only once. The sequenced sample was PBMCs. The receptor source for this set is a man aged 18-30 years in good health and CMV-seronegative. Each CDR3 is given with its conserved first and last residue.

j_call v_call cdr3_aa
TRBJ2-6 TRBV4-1 CASSQDSGAYSGANVLTF
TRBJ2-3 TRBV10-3 CAISSGLTTDTQYF
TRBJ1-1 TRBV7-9 CASSPSWDRTTEAFF
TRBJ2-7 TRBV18 CASWGQGYEQYF
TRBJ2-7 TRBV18 CASSNPGQGVYEQYF
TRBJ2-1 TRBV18 CASSPGTPSYNEQFF
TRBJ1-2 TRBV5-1 CASSSGSVSGGNYGYTF
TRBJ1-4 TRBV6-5 CASGVRSNEKLFF
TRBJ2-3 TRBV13 CASSERSTDTQYF
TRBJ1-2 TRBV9 CASSVGGWGDYGYTF
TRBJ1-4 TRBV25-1 CASIGGSWEKLFF
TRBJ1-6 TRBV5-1 CASSDFRDRGRSNYNSPLHF
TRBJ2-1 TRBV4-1 CASRGGGARNEQFF
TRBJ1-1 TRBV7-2 CASSSWFGVNTEAFF
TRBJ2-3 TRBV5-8 CASSLTLLSTDTQYF
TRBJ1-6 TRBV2 CASRRDRGRVSPLHF
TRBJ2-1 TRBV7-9 CASTPGGSYNEQFF
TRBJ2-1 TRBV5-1 CASSFSTSGGRYNGQFF
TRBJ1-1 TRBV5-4 CASSLGDRGRYGTEAFF
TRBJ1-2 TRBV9 CASSQTGAGNYGYTF
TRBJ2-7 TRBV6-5 CASSYSNRRVEQYF
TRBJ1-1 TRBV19 CASRDRGRGWTEAFF
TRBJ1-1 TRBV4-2 CASSLRTLETEAFF
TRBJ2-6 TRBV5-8 CASRRGFGANVLTF
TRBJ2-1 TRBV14 CASSHQTVFNEQFF
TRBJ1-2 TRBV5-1 CASSRGTRGQPIYGYTF
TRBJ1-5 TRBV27 CASSLSLVQPQHF
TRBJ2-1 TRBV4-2 CASSQDETGGRDEQFF
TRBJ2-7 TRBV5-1 CASSLLRDYEQYF
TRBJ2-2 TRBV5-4 CASRAAGTLNTGELFF
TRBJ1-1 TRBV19 CASRVFGGVNTEAFF
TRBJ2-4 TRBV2 CASSAMTSGGIQYF
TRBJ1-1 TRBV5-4 CASSLTGAYTEAFF
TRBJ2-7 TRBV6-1 CASSPRTGFYEQYF
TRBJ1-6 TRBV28 CASRDRQNSPLHF
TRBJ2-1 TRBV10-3 CAISEGGYNEQFF
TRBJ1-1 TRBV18 CASSPQGPGSEVTEAFF
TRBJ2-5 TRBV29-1 CSAPGQGPETQYF
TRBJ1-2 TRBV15 CATSRRVTGDGYTF
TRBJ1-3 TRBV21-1 CASSRKRVGAGNTIYF
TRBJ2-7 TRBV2 CASSPRAIAYEQYF
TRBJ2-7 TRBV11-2 CASSPPTGPYEQYF
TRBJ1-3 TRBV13 CASSLENAGDGSGNTIYF
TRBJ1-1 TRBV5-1 CASSSEGVSDTEAFF
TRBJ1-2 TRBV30 CAWSGGRLVNYGYTF